This T cell receptor (beta chain) was sequenced in a study of cytomegalovirus exposure and HLA in healthy donors. TCRdb's table, derived via immunoSEQ multiplex PCR, lists solely in-frame clones and lacks some. Found here are around 60,000 clones, 90% to 96% of them singletons; the top ten hold more than 0.95%. Germline V gene lookup returns CDR1 SQVTM and CDR2 ANQGSEA. The CDR3 loop spans 15 amino acids. Trimming took 4 bases from V and 3 from J; bases not matched to a gene: 12. Sequenced material: PBMCs. The origin of this receptor is a young woman in good health and CMV-seronegative. V gene TRBV29-1 combines with J gene TRBJ2-7; 7 bases fit TRBD1. As DNA, the CDR3 is TGCAGCGTTGGGGCCCCGGGACAGTACCTCTACGAGCAGTACTTC. Protein sequence: CSVGAPGQYLYEQYF.